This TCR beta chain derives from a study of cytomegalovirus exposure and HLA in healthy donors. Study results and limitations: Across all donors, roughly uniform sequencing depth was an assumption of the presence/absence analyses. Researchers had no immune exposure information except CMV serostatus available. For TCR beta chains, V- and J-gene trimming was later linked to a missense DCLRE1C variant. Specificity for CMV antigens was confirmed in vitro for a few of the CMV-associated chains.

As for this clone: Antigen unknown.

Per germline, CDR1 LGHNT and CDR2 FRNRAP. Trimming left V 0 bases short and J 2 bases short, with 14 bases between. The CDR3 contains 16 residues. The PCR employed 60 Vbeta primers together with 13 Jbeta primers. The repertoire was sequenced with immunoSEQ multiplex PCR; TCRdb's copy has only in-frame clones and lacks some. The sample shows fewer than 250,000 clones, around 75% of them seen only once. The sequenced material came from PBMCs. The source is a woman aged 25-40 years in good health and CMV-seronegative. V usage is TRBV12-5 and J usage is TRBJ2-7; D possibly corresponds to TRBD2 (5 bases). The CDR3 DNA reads TGTGCTAGTGGTTTGGTATTGAGGGCCGGGGCCTACGAGCAGTACTTC. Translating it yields CASGLVLRAGAYEQYF.